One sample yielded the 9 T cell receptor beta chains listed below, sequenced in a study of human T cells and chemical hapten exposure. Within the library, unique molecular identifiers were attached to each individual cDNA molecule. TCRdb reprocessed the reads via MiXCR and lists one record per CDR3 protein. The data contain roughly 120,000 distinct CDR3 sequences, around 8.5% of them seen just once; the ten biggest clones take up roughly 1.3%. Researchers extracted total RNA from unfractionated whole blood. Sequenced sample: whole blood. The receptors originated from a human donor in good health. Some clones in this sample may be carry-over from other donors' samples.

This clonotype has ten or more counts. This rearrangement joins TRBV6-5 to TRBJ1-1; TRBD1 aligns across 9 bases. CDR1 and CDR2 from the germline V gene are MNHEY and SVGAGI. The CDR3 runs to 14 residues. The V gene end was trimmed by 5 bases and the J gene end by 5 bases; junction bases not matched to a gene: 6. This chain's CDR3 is CASSADRGWTEAFF. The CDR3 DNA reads TGTGCCAGCAGTGCGGACAGGGGTTGGACTGAAGCTTTCTTT.

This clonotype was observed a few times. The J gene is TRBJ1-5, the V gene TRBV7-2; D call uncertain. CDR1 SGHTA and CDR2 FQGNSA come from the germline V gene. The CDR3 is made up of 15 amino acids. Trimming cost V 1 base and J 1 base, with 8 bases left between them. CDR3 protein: CASSLDLGSNQPQHF. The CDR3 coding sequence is TGTGCCAGCAGCTTAGATCTGGGGAGCAATCAGCCCCAGCATTTT.

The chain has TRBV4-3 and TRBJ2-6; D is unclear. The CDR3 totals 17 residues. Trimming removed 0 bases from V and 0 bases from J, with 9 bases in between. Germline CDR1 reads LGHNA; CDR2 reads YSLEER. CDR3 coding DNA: TGCGCCAGCAGCCAAGATCGATCCGACTCTGGGGCCAACGTCCTGACTTTC. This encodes CASSQDRSDSGANVLTF.

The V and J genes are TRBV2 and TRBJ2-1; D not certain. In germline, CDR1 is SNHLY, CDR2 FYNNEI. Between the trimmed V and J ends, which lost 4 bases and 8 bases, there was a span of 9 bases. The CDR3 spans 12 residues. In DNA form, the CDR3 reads TGTGCCAGCAGTGGCGAGCGCCATGAGCAGTTCTTC. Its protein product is CASSGERHEQFF. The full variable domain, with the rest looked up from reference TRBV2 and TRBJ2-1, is EPEVTQTPSHQVTQMGQEVILRCVPISNHLYFYWYRQILGQKVEFLVSFYNNEISEKSEIFDDQFSVERPDGSNFTLKIRSTKLEDSAMYFCASSGERHEQFFGPGTRLTVL.

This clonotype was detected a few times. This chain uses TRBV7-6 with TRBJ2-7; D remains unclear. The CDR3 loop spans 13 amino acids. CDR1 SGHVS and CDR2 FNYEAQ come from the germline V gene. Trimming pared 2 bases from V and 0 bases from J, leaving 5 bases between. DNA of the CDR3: TGTGCCAGCAGCTTATCTAGCTCCTACGAGCAGTACTTC. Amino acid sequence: CASSLSSSYEQYF.

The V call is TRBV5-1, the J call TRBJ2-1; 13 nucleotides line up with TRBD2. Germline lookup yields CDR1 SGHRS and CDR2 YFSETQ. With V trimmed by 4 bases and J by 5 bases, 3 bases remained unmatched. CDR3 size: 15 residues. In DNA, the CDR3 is TGCGCCAGCAGCCCCGGGACTAGCGGGAACAATGAGCAGTTCTTC. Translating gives CASSPGTSGNNEQFF.

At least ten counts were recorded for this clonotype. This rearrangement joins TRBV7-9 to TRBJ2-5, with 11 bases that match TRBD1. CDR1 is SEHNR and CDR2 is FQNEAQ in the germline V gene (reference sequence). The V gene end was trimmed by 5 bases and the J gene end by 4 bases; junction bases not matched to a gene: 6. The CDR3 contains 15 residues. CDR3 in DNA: TGTGCCAGCAGCAAACCGGGACAGGGGGTAGAGACCCAGTACTTC. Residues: CASSKPGQGVETQYF.

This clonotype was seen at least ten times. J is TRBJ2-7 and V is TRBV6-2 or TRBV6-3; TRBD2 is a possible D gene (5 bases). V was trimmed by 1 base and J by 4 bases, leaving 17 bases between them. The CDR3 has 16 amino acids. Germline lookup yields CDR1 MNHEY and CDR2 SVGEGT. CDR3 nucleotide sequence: TGTGCCAGCAGTTACTTGGGCAGGAGGAATGATTACGAGCAGTACTTC. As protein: CASSYLGRRNDYEQYF.

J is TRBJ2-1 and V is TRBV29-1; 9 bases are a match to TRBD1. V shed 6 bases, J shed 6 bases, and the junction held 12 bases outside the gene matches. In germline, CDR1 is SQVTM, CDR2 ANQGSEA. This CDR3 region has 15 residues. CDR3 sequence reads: CSVEEGDRASNEQFF. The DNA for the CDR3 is TGCAGCGTGGAGGAGGGGGACAGGGCCAGCAATGAGCAGTTCTTC.